The sample holds a few counts of the clone carrying this T cell receptor beta chain. The CDR3 spans 13 residues. Germline V CDR1 and CDR2: SQVTM, ANQGSEA. J lost 10 bases, V lost 6 bases, and 8 bases had no gene match. This sample is drawn from a study of beta chain features in type 1 diabetes. One heparinised blood draw averaging approximately 100 mL was given by each donor. The authors reverse transcribed all of the isolated RNA, so sequencing captured expressed TCRB transcripts. The read count averaged approximately 3.5 million across naive, central memory and regulatory T cell samples. Assay: immunoSEQ multiplex PCR; the TCRdb copy retains only in-frame clones and omits some. The sample holds 150,000 or so clones, 7.5% to 9.5% seen once.

The sequenced sample consisted of central memory CD4+ T cells from blood. The chain uses TRBV29-1 and TRBJ2-3; 12 bases line up with TRBD2. The sequence was collected from a woman aged 18-29 years in good health. The CDR3 DNA follows: TGCAGCGTAGTACTAGCGGGGGGATACGCGCAGTATTTT. It specifies CSVVLAGGYAQYF.